The clone carrying this TCR beta chain came up many times. Its antigen remains unknown. These data belong to a study of early T cells in non-severe SARS-CoV-2 infection. Across the study: The study sequenced bulk RNA from unsorted whole blood, with chains unpaired.

Study-wide points: Matching with VDJdb favored anti-spike CD8 responses (missing private and CD4 specificities).

The TCR library protocol attached unique molecular identifiers to the individual cDNA molecules. One entry per CDR3 protein, called by TCRdb with MiXCR from the 5' RACE reads. The repertoire holds 50,000 to 60,000 distinct CDR3 sequences, with 9.5% to 11% as singletons. The specimen sequenced was whole blood. This TCR was sampled from an adult who was a healthcare worker with PCR-confirmed SARS-CoV-2 infection or an uninfected control (not recorded which).

The CDR3 DNA reads TGTGCCAGCAGCTTCTCTGGGCGGCCGACGCAGTATTTT. Translation: CASSFSGRPTQYF. The chain couples TRBV7-9 to TRBJ2-3; D not certain. The CDR3 has 13 amino acids. CDR1 and CDR2 (germline): SEHNR, FQNEAQ (reference sequence). V gave up 3 bases and J gave up 9 bases, with 13 bases separating them. Full variable domain (outside the CDR3, taken from reference TRBV7-9 and TRBJ2-3): DTGVSQNPRHKITKRGQNVTFRCDPISEHNRLYWYRQTLGQGPEFLTYFQNEAQLEKSRLLSDRFSAERPKGSFSTLEIQRTEQGDSAMYLCASSFSGRPTQYFGPGTRLTVL.